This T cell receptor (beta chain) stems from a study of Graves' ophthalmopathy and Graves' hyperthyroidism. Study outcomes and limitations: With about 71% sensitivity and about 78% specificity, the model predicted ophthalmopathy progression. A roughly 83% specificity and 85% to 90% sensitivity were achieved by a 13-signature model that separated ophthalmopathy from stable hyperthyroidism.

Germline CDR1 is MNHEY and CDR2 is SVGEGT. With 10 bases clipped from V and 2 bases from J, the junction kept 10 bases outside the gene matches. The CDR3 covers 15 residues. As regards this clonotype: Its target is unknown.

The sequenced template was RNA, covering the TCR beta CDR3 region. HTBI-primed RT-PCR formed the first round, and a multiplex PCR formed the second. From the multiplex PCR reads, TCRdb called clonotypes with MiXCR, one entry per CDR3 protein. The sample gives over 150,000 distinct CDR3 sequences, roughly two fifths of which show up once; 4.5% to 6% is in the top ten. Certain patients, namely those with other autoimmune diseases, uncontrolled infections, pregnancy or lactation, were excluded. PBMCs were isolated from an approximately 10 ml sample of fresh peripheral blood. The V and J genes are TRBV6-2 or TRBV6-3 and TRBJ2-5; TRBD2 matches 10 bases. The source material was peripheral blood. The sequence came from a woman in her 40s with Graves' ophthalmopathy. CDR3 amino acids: CATVSRTSGQETQYF. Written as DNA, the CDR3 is TGTGCCACCGTATCGAGGACTAGCGGACAAGAGACCCAGTACTTC.